The present entry profiles one T cell receptor (beta chain) with its context. As yet, its antigen is unknown. This sample was included in a study of cytomegalovirus exposure and HLA in healthy donors. Study findings and constraints: A previous analysis found most TCR beta V segments productive roughly 87% or roughly 30% of the time. The authors reported that TCR beta sequences could predict HLA-A and HLA-B alleles. These predictions were accurate for most subjects in the first cohort. The classifier reportedly diagnosed cytomegalovirus status with high sensitivity and specificity. A reported reduction in N-insertions relative to the approximately 600-donor mean was seen in an Asian-associated ancestry cluster in a later analysis.

This CDR3 spans 17 amino acids. Germline CDR1 reads MGHDK; CDR2 reads SYGVNS. V lost 2 bases to trimming and J lost 0 bases; unmatched junction nucleotides: 5. The PCR used 60 Vbeta and 13 Jbeta primers. Generated by immunoSEQ multiplex PCR, the TCRdb table keeps only in-frame clones and is missing some. Of about 150,000 clones in the sample, around 84% were seen once. The sequence was obtained from a man aged 40-55 years in good health and CMV-seropositive. This rearrangement joins TRBV25-1 to TRBJ1-4, with 8 nucleotides matching TRBD1. The sequenced sample consisted of PBMCs. In DNA form, the CDR3 reads TGTGCCAGCAGTGAAAGTCGACAGGGGACAACTAATGAAAAACTGTTTTTT. Translating it yields CASSESRQGTTNEKLFF.